The clone carrying this TCR beta chain was counted only a few times. The antigen is unknown. This record belongs to a study of T cell repertoires in cytomegalovirus infection. In the study overall: CMV infection and matching HLA type were both indicated by public TCR beta signatures. Findings of the study overall: There were HLA-C-restricted CMV-specific TCR beta clonotypes dominating the ex vivo response. Carriage of CMV together with the relevant HLA was identifiable through cumulative public TCR beta family frequency.

TCRdb re-called the reads through MiXCR, storing one row per CDR3 protein. Among roughly 130,000 distinct CDR3 sequences, roughly a quarter were seen once, and the ten largest hold 34%. Germline V gene lookup returns CDR1 MNHEY and CDR2 SVGEGT. CDR3 size: 17 residues. With 0 bases clipped from V and 8 bases from J, the junction kept 11 bases outside the gene matches. The gene calls are TRBV6-2 or TRBV6-3 and TRBJ2-1; 9 bases line up with TRBD1. Sequencing used PBMCs, sequenced either directly or after in vitro stimulation (not recorded which). The sequence derives from a human donor in good health (CMV status not recorded). Some clones in this sample may be carry-over from other donors' samples. The CDR3 region is CASSYSIGGQGRHEQFF. DNA for the CDR3: TGTGCCAGCAGTTACTCGATCGGGGGACAGGGTAGACATGAGCAGTTCTTC.